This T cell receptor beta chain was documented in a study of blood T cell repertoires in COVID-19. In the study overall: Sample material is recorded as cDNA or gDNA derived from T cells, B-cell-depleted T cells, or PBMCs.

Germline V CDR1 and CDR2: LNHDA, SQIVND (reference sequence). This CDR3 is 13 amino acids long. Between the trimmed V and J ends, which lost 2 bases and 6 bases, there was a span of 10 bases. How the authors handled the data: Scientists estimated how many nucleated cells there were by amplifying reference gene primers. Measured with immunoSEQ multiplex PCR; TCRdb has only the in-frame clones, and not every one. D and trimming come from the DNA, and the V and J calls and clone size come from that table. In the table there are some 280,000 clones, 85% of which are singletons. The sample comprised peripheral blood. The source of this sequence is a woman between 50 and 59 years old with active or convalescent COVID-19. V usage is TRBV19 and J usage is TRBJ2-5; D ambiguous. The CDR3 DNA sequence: TGTGCCAGTAGTATATCAGGTCCACAGACCCAGTACTTC. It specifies CASSISGPQTQYF. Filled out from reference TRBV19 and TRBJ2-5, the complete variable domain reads DGGITQSPKYLFRKEGQNVTLSCEQNLNHDAMYWYRQDPGQGLRLIYYSQIVNDFQKGDIAEGYSVSREKKESFPLTVTSAQKNPTAFYLCASSISGPQTQYFGPGTRLLVL.